This T cell receptor beta chain stems from a study of shared clonotypes between healthy human individuals. Study-level background: CD4 naive cells filled three plates per donor, CD4 memory three, CD8 naive two and CD8 memory one.

The method was immunoSEQ multiplex PCR; TCRdb's version includes in-frame clones alone and lacks a portion of them. The data contain about 2 million clones, less than 95% of them singletons. It was CD45RO-negative cells, positively selected for CCR7, that made up naive CD8 cells, with terminally differentiated effector memory CD45RA+ cells excluded. Concerning this clone itself: Its antigen is unknown. Other DNA variants within this sample encode the same CDR3.

Trimming cost V 4 bases and J 5 bases; bases outside gene matches: 9. The CDR3 is 15 amino acids. CDR1 and CDR2 (germline): SGDLS, YYNGEE. The study's findings and limits: Genetic and exposure-history diversity was limited by the small donor number. Sharing of clonotypes among donors was expected to vary with sequencing depth.

Sequenced material: naive CD8+ T cells sorted from blood. The receptor was isolated from a man between 18 and 35 years old in good health. The chain joins TRBV9 to TRBJ1-1; 9 bases map to TRBD1. For the CDR3, the DNA is TGTGCCAGCAGCCCCGGAGGGACAGGGCGAACTGAAGCTTTCTTT. It translates to CASSPGGTGRTEAFF.